The 14 T cell receptor beta chains given below trace back to one sample, sequenced in a study of CD8 T cells in ankylosing spondylitis. Overall study findings and caveats: What appeared characteristic of ankylosing spondylitis blood was a TCR beta motif of eight highly homologous variants.

TCRdb called the 5' RACE reads again in MiXCR, with one record for every CDR3 protein. The sample consists of some 330,000 distinct CDR3 sequences, roughly 8% of them appearing once. Their antigens remain unidentified. The sample consisted of blood, either unsorted or a sorted T cell fraction (not recorded which). The receptors originated from a male donor with ankylosing spondylitis.

The sample holds a few counts of this clonotype. The rearrangement uses TRBV5-1 and TRBJ1-2; maybe TRBD1 (5 bases). CDR3 size: 13 residues. V was trimmed by 4 bases and J by 6 bases, leaving 13 bases between them. CDR1 SGHRS and CDR2 YFSETQ come from the germline V gene. The CDR3 nucleotides are TGCGCCAGCAGCAAACAGGCGTCGAATGGCTACACCTTC. It specifies CASSKQASNGYTF.

The chain employs TRBV29-1 and TRBJ2-1; perhaps TRBD1 as D (6 bases). Germline V CDR1 and CDR2: SQVTM, ANQGSEA. The length of the CDR3 is 13 residues. V was clipped by 1 base and J by 8 bases, with 12 bases between them. CDR3 coding DNA: TGCAGCGTTGAAGTTGGGGCAGGGGATGAGCAGTTCTTC. Residues: CSVEVGAGDEQFF.

The chain links TRBV10-3 to TRBJ2-2; 8 nucleotides agree with TRBD1. The length of the CDR3 is 18 residues. The germline V gene encodes CDR1 ENHRY and CDR2 SYGVKD. The junction had 6 bases not matched to a gene; V was cut back by 0 bases and J by 0 bases. CDR3 sequence: CAISESQTGAPNTGELFF. Here the CDR3 DNA reads TGTGCCATCAGTGAGTCCCAGACAGGGGCCCCGAACACCGGGGAGCTGTTTTTT.

The sample holds a few counts of this clonotype. The V gene is TRBV9, the J gene TRBJ2-1, with D possibly called TRBD1 or TRBD2 (5 bases each). The CDR3 spans 15 residues. In germline, CDR1 is SGDLS, CDR2 YYNGEE. V was clipped by 0 bases and J by 2 bases, with 9 bases between them. CDR3 in DNA: TGTGCCAGCAGCGTAGCCCAGGGAGCCTACAATGAGCAGTTCTTC. Translated, it gives CASSVAQGAYNEQFF.

In its sample, this clonotype was seen many times. CDR3 amino acids: CASSLVGGALPDEKLFF. In DNA, the CDR3 is TGTGCCAGCAGCTTAGTAGGGGGGGCCTTGCCTGATGAAAAACTGTTTTTT. This chain connects TRBV7-6 to TRBJ1-4; a possible D gene is TRBD1 (6 bases). The V and J ends lost 1 base and 6 bases respectively, with 18 bases between them. Germline V gene sequence: CDR1 SGHVS, CDR2 FNYEAQ. The CDR3 is 17 amino acids.

The sample holds a few counts of this clonotype. The CDR3 is CSASGLADLGQYF. CDR3 bases: TGCAGTGCTAGCGGACTAGCGGACCTCGGGCAGTACTTC. This sequence joins TRBV20-1 and TRBJ2-7, with TRBD2 matching over 10 bases. Germline loops: CDR1 DFQATT, CDR2 SNEGSKA (reference sequence). This CDR3 has 13 residues. With 3 bases clipped from V and 9 bases from J, the junction kept 8 bases outside the gene matches.

This clonotype appeared a few times. V is TRBV9 and J is TRBJ2-7; TRBD2 aligns across 7 bases. This CDR3 is built from 13 residues. The germline CDR1 and CDR2 sequences are SGDLS and YYNGEE. V trimming: 3 bases; J trimming: 2 bases; junction bases outside the gene matches: 2. In nucleotides, the CDR3 is TGTGCCAGCAGCGCCGGGACTACCTACGAGCAGTACTTC. It translates to CASSAGTTYEQYF.

This clonotype has more than one count but fewer than ten. The genes are TRBV6-2 or TRBV6-3 and TRBJ2-1, with D unresolved. Trimming shortened V by 4 bases and J by 9 bases, and 22 bases separated the two germline ends. This CDR3 region has 16 residues. The germline V gene encodes CDR1 MNHEY and CDR2 SVGEGT. CDR3 sequence: CASSFPGLPPRSEQFF. In DNA form, the CDR3 reads TGTGCCAGCAGTTTCCCCGGGCTTCCGCCTCGGAGTGAGCAGTTCTTC.

This clonotype was seen only a few times. This chain connects TRBV5-1 to TRBJ2-1; TRBD1 matches 7 bases. Germline V lookup: CDR1 SGHRS, CDR2 YFSETQ. The V segment lost 0 bases and the J segment 0 bases; nucleotides outside the gene matches: 6. The CDR3 consists of 17 residues. CDR3 nucleotide sequence: TGCGCCAGCAGCTTGGAGGGACAGCGCCTCTCCTACAATGAGCAGTTCTTC. Translation: CASSLEGQRLSYNEQFF.

This clonotype was seen a few times. This rearrangement joins TRBV5-8 to TRBJ1-2; D unclear. CDR3 length equals 15 residues. Per the germline V gene, CDR1 is SGHTS and CDR2 is YDEGEE. V shed 0 bases and J shed 2 bases, with 11 bases lying between them. CDR3 in amino acids: CASSLVTFPNYGYTF. The CDR3 nucleotides read TGTGCCAGCAGCTTGGTTACATTTCCCAACTATGGCTACACCTTC. Full variable domain (missing parts from reference TRBV5-8 and TRBJ1-2): EAGVTQSPTHLIKTRGQQATLRCSPISGHTSVYWYQQALGLGLQFLLWYDEGEERNRGNFPPRFSGRQFPNYSSELNVNALELEDSALYLCASSLVTFPNYGYTFGSGTRLTVV.

This chain uses TRBV7-9 with TRBJ2-5; D is ambiguous. Trimming removed 0 bases at V and 2 bases at J, with 7 bases between. Germline assignment: CDR1 SEHNR and CDR2 FQNEAQ (reference sequence). The CDR3 loop spans 14 amino acids. The CDR3 protein is CASSLAQKQETQYF. The CDR3 bases are TGTGCCAGCAGCTTAGCACAGAAGCAAGAGACCCAGTACTTC.

The rearrangement links TRBV5-1 to TRBJ2-7; a weak D match, TRBD1 (6 bases). V was shortened by 4 bases and J by 3 bases, with 11 bases between the two germline ends. CDR1 is SGHRS and CDR2 is YFSETQ in the germline V gene. This CDR3 contains 13 residues. CDR3 nucleotides: TGCGCCAGCAGCATGACGGGACACTACGAGCAGTACTTC. Amino acid sequence: CASSMTGHYEQYF.

The chain uses TRBV4-2 and TRBJ2-5; D is unresolved. This CDR3 is 15 amino acids long. Trimming removed 0 bases from V and 5 bases from J, with 13 bases in between. CDR1 and CDR2 (germline): LGHNA, YNFKEQ. CDR3 nucleotides: TGTGCCAGCAGCCAAGATACCCCAGTCCCGGAGACCCAGTACTTC. This codes for CASSQDTPVPETQYF.

This clonotype was observed a handful of times. The rearrangement joins TRBV5-1 to TRBJ2-3, with no clear D. The CDR3 has 16 residues. Germline V gene lookup returns CDR1 SGHRS and CDR2 YFSETQ. V was clipped by 2 bases and J by 8 bases, with 21 bases between them. The CDR3 here is CASSLNRQVHHGTQYF. The CDR3 DNA sequence: TGCGCCAGCAGCTTAAACCGGCAGGTCCATCATGGTACGCAGTATTTT. The variable domain in full, completed from reference TRBV5-1 and TRBJ2-3, reads KAGVTQTPRYLIKTRGQQVTLSCSPISGHRSVSWYQQTPGQGLQFLFEYFSETQRNKGNFPGRFSGRQFSNSRSEMNVSTLELGDSALYLCASSLNRQVHHGTQYFGPGTRLTVL.